One and the same sample provided the 14 T cell receptor beta chains below, sequenced in a study of shared clonotypes between healthy human individuals (TCRdb year 2020). Libraries were prepared through the immunoSEQ multiplex PCR assay. In TCRdb, the immuneACCESS table is reduced to in-frame sequences with V and J assigned. These tables do not hold every clone; where another copy was compared, an unresolved V gene accounts for under half, and the others remain unexplained. Across this sample there are some 1,400,000 clones, with 95% to 97% seen only once. In total, the top ten clones hold 0.95% to 1.5% of the sample. Sequences were obtained from naive CD4+ T cells sorted from blood. Sample cell subset or site, as interpreted from the label and publication: CD45RA+ positively selected. The receptors here all came from a man aged 30-40 years in good health.

The chain combines TRBV19 with TRBJ2-1; 9 nucleotides agree with TRBD1. The junction had 3 bases not matched to a gene; V was cut back by 4 bases and J by 2 bases. In germline, CDR1 is LNHDA, CDR2 SQIVND (reference sequence). There are 15 residues in the CDR3. The CDR3 spells CASSTGQGPYNEQFF. The CDR3 DNA sequence: TGTGCCAGTAGTACTGGACAGGGGCCCTACAATGAGCAGTTCTTC.

The chain couples TRBV4-3 to TRBJ2-7; 7 bases align to TRBD2. The germline V gene encodes CDR1 LGHNA and CDR2 YSLEER. The CDR3 consists of 17 residues. J gave up 3 bases and V 1 base, and 12 bases lay outside the gene matches. The CDR3 sequence: CASSQVVSVGGHYEQYF. Written as DNA, the CDR3 is TGCGCCAGCAGCCAAGTGGTCAGCGTGGGAGGGCACTACGAGCAGTACTTC.

CDR3 sequence: CASSLGREVTEAFF. The CDR3 region has the DNA TGTGCCAGCAGCTTAGGTAGGGAAGTAACTGAAGCTTTCTTT. The V and J genes are TRBV7-2 and TRBJ1-1, with D unresolved. CDR3 length: 14 amino acids. Trimming removed 1 base at V and 5 bases at J, with 11 bases between. Germline CDR1 reads SGHTA; CDR2 reads FQGNSA.

Here the CDR3 reads CASSLPGVLNEQFF. In DNA, the CDR3 is TGTGCCAGTAGTCTACCAGGGGTCTTGAATGAGCAGTTCTTC. This rearrangement joins TRBV19 to TRBJ2-1; D is possibly TRBD1 (6 bases). This CDR3 region has 14 residues. The ends were cut back, 5 bases at V and 7 bases at J, with 15 bases in the middle. Germline loops: CDR1 LNHDA, CDR2 SQIVND (reference sequence).

This clone showed up just once. This CDR3 reads CASSLVLATYEQYF. The CDR3 DNA sequence: TGTGCCAGCAGCTTAGTTCTAGCAACCTACGAGCAGTACTTC. The chain recombines TRBV7-8 with TRBJ2-7; D is possibly TRBD2 (5 bases). This CDR3 is built from 14 residues. Germline V gives CDR1 SGHVS, CDR2 FQNEAQ. V lost 1 base, J lost 2 bases, and 9 bases lay in between.

As DNA, the CDR3 is TGTGCCAGCAGTGAAGTCGGGGGGCGCGACAATGAGCAGTTCTTC. This translates into CASSEVGGRDNEQFF. This rearrangement joins TRBV25-1 to TRBJ2-1; TRBD2 is a possible D gene (7 bases). Germline CDR1 is MGHDK and CDR2 is SYGVNS. The V end lost 2 bases, the J end lost 5 bases, and 13 bases lay between the germline ends. The CDR3 sequence is 15 residues long.

The count of this clone is one. This chain uses TRBV5-4 with TRBJ1-4; possibly TRBD1 for D (6 bases). V gave up 0 bases and J gave up 8 bases, with 20 bases separating them. CDR3 size: 17 residues. Germline assignment: CDR1 SGHNT and CDR2 YYREEE (reference sequence). The CDR3 sequence is CASSLAGGRQGIEKLFF. In DNA, the CDR3 is TGTGCCAGCAGCTTGGCCGGCGGTAGGCAGGGGATCGAAAAACTGTTTTTT. The whole variable domain, remainder taken from reference TRBV5-4 and TRBJ1-4, is ETGVTQSPTHLIKTRGQQVTLRCSSQSGHNTVSWYQQALGQGPQFIFQYYREEENGRGNFPPRFSGLQFPNYSSELNVNALELDDSALYLCASSLAGGRQGIEKLFFGSGTQLSVL.

The J gene is TRBJ2-1, the V gene TRBV20-1; D uncertain. The CDR3 is 11 residues long. Germline CDR1 is DFQATT and CDR2 is SNEGSKA (reference sequence). Trimming removed 7 bases at V and 9 bases at J, with 13 bases between. CDR3 DNA: TGCAGTGGTTGGCAAATTGGTGAGCAGTTCTTC. Protein sequence: CSGWQIGEQFF.

This clone is a singleton in its sample. J is TRBJ2-3 and V is TRBV7-6, with D perhaps TRBD2 (6 bases). The CDR3 length is 14 residues. From germline, CDR1 is SGHVS and CDR2 FNYEAQ. V was clipped by 0 bases and J by 7 bases, with 11 bases between them. CDR3 residues: CASSLATGAYTQYF. The CDR3 DNA sequence: TGTGCCAGCAGCTTAGCGACGGGAGCTTATACGCAGTATTTT.

The V gene is TRBV28, the J gene TRBJ2-3; 7 nucleotides agree with TRBD2. The CDR3 consists of 14 residues. From germline, CDR1 is MDHEN and CDR2 SYDVKM. V lost 7 bases, J lost 4 bases, and 8 bases stayed unmatched. CDR3 in DNA: TGTGCCAGCATACCAGCGGGAAGGTCAGATACGCAGTATTTT. This encodes CASIPAGRSDTQYF.

In this sample, this clone turned up once. The chain combines TRBV6-5 with TRBJ2-7; 14 bases are a match to TRBD2. Germline V gene data show CDR1 as MNHEY and CDR2 as SVGAGI. V lost 5 bases to trimming and J lost 7 bases; unmatched junction nucleotides: 7. The CDR3 contains 15 residues. In DNA, the CDR3 is TGTGCCAGCAGTCCGACTAGCGGGAGGGCTAGAGAGCAGTACTTC. This translates into CASSPTSGRAREQYF.

In this sample, this clone turned up once. The genes are TRBV4-3 and TRBJ2-7; tentatively, D is TRBD1 or TRBD2 (5 bases each). The germline CDR1 and CDR2 sequences are LGHNA and YSLEER. The CDR3 loop spans 15 amino acids. V was trimmed by 0 bases and J by 3 bases, leaving 12 bases between them. The CDR3 sequence is CASSQDYGTDYEQYF. Here the CDR3 DNA reads TGCGCCAGCAGCCAAGATTATGGGACGGACTACGAGCAGTACTTC.

This chain uses TRBV7-8 with TRBJ2-5; TRBD1 is a possible D gene (5 bases). This CDR3 is built from 14 residues. Germline-derived CDR1 and CDR2 are SGHVS and FQNEAQ. V was trimmed by 4 bases and J by 3 bases, leaving 12 bases between them. This CDR3 reads CASSSDTMEETQYF. The CDR3, as DNA: TGTGCCAGCAGCTCGGACACCATGGAAGAGACCCAGTACTTC.

This clone has only one observation. The rearrangement links TRBV28 to TRBJ2-5, with no clear D. CDR1 and CDR2 from the germline V gene are MDHEN and SYDVKM. The V and J ends lost 7 bases and 5 bases respectively, with 11 bases between them. The CDR3 is made up of 12 amino acids. CDR3: CASNGRGETQYF. CDR3 DNA: TGTGCCAGCAACGGGCGTGGGGAGACCCAGTACTTC.